These 20 T cell receptor beta chains share one sample of origin, sequenced in a study of cytomegalovirus exposure and HLA in healthy donors. Amplification used 60 Vbeta primers and 13 Jbeta primers. The protocol was immunoSEQ multiplex PCR, while the TCRdb copy is restricted to in-frame clones and leaves out a portion. This repertoire shows over 150,000 clones, 60% to 85% found once; its top ten account for approximately 4%. The sequenced material came from PBMCs. The receptors here all came from a middle-aged woman in good health and CMV-seronegative.

This clone was recorded once. The chain employs TRBV10-3 and TRBJ1-2; a possible D gene is TRBD1 (6 bases). This CDR3 has 13 amino acids. V lost 2 bases to trimming and J lost 5 bases, with 9 bases between them. The germline V gene encodes CDR1 ENHRY and CDR2 SYGVKD. The CDR3 reads CAISEAGDYGYTF. The CDR3 DNA follows: TGTGCCATCAGTGAGGCAGGGGATTATGGCTACACCTTC.

CDR3 coding DNA: TGTGCCAGCAGAAGGACAGGGGGTTTTGAAGCTTTCTTT. This sequence encodes CASRRTGGFEAFF. V and J are TRBV25-1 and TRBJ1-1; the match to TRBD1 covers 10 bases. This CDR3 has 13 residues. Looked up from germline, CDR1 is MGHDK and CDR2 is SYGVNS. V shed 6 bases and J 7 bases; nucleotides not matched to a gene: 5.

J is TRBJ2-7 and V is TRBV27; TRBD2 might be the D (6 bases). Trimming shortened V by 0 bases and J by 4 bases, and 13 bases separated the two germline ends. CDR1 is MNHEY and CDR2 is SMNVEV in the germline V gene (reference sequence). The CDR3 spans 15 residues. CDR3 in DNA: TGTGCCAGCAGTTTATCGATGGCAGGGAGGTACGAGCAGTACTTC. This gives the protein CASSLSMAGRYEQYF.

The rearrangement joins TRBV6-4 to TRBJ2-5, with D perhaps TRBD2 (6 bases). Trimming cost V 10 bases and J 7 bases, with 19 bases left between them. This CDR3 spans 13 amino acids. CDR1 and CDR2 from the germline V gene are MRHNA and SNTAGT. The CDR3 DNA sequence: TGTGCCATCCGCGGGGCCCATCGAGGGACCCAGTACTTC. Its protein is CAIRGAHRGTQYF.

This clone is a singleton in its sample. The chain recombines TRBV5-6 with TRBJ2-3, with D tentatively TRBD1 (5 bases). Trimming left V 4 bases short and J 3 bases short, with 18 bases between. The CDR3 totals 16 residues. CDR1 is SGHDT and CDR2 is YYEEEE in the germline V gene. Here the CDR3 reads CASSRVGQGETDTQYF. The CDR3 region has the DNA TGTGCCAGCAGCCGGGTGGGGCAGGGTGAGACAGATACGCAGTATTTT.

The J gene is TRBJ2-5, the V gene TRBV5-1, with D perhaps TRBD1 (6 bases). V lost 0 bases and J 5 bases, leaving 11 bases between the germline ends. Germline V lookup: CDR1 SGHRS, CDR2 YFSETQ. The CDR3 runs 14 residues. DNA of the CDR3: TGCGCCAGCAGCTTGGGACAGGATGGGGAGACCCAGTACTTC. As protein: CASSLGQDGETQYF. The variable domain in full, with the rest retrieved from reference TRBV5-1 and TRBJ2-5, is KAGVTQTPRYLIKTRGQQVTLSCSPISGHRSVSWYQQTPGQGLQFLFEYFSETQRNKGNFPGRFSGRQFSNSRSEMNVSTLELGDSALYLCASSLGQDGETQYFGPGTRLLVL.

The chain carries TRBV11-3 and TRBJ1-1; 8 bases align to TRBD1. Germline values: CDR1 SGHNT, CDR2 YENEEA. The CDR3 covers 14 residues. V was pared by 4 bases and J by 1 base, with 2 bases of the junction left unmatched. In DNA form, the CDR3 reads TGTGCCAGCAGCTCCGGGACAGGGAACACTGAAGCTTTCTTT. It specifies CASSSGTGNTEAFF.

The chain has TRBV11-2 and TRBJ1-1, with D possibly TRBD1 on 5 matching bases. CDR3 length: 13 residues. CDR1 is SGHAT, CDR2 FQNNGV, per germline. Trimming cost V 4 bases and J 1 base, with 7 bases left between them. In nucleotides, the CDR3 is TGTGCCAGCAGCTCGACAGAGAACACTGAAGCTTTCTTT. This codes for CASSSTENTEAFF.

This clone was seen only a few times. The V gene is TRBV9, the J gene TRBJ2-1, with TRBD2 identical over 7 bases. Unmatched junction bases numbered 8, after V lost 0 bases and J lost 8 bases. CDR3 size: 15 residues. Germline lookup yields CDR1 SGDLS and CDR2 YYNGEE. The CDR3 DNA sequence: TGTGCCAGCAGCGTAGATTTGCGGGAGTCCCATGAGCAGTTCTTC. Amino acids: CASSVDLRESHEQFF.

V gene TRBV7-9 combines with J gene TRBJ2-3; TRBD1 aligns across 8 bases. V lost 3 bases to trimming and J lost 2 bases; unmatched junction nucleotides: 4. Germline CDR1 and CDR2: SEHNR and FQNEAQ (reference sequence). The CDR3 is made up of 15 amino acids. CDR3 bases: TGTGCCAGCAGCTTCGGACAGGGAGACACAGATACGCAGTATTTT. Encoded protein: CASSFGQGDTDTQYF.

The sample holds a few counts of this clone. This chain connects TRBV27 to TRBJ1-2; 7 bases match TRBD1. V gave up 6 bases and J gave up 8 bases; unmatched junction bases: 9. From germline, CDR1 is MNHEY and CDR2 SMNVEV (reference sequence). There are 13 residues in the CDR3. The CDR3 protein is CASSPETGRGYTF. Here the CDR3 DNA reads TGTGCCAGCAGCCCCGAGACAGGGCGAGGCTACACCTTC.

V and J are TRBV5-1 and TRBJ2-3; TRBD1 aligns across 9 bases. V was pared by 4 bases and J by 5 bases, with 5 bases of the junction left unmatched. The CDR3 runs 14 residues. CDR1 and CDR2 from the germline V gene are SGHRS and YFSETQ. This CDR3 is CASSVGQGKDTQYF. For the CDR3, the DNA is TGCGCCAGCAGCGTGGGACAGGGTAAAGATACGCAGTATTTT.

The chain recombines TRBV6-5 with TRBJ2-5, with 12 bases lining up with TRBD2. Per the germline V gene, CDR1 is MNHEY and CDR2 is SVGAGI. The CDR3 consists of 15 residues. Unmatched junction bases numbered 4, after V lost 5 bases and J lost 3 bases. CDR3: CASSVTSGRKETQYF. The CDR3 DNA follows: TGTGCCAGCAGTGTTACTAGCGGGAGGAAAGAGACCCAGTACTTC.

J is TRBJ2-3 and V is TRBV6-4; TRBD2 aligns across 8 bases. Germline CDR1 reads MRHNA; CDR2 reads SNTAGT. The CDR3 spans 14 residues. J lost 8 bases, V lost 4 bases, and 8 bases had no gene match. The CDR3 region is CASSGTGGMGTQYF. CDR3 DNA sequence: TGTGCCAGCAGTGGAACGGGAGGGATGGGTACGCAGTATTTT.

For the CDR3, the DNA is TGTGCCAGCGGCCACGGCGGGACAGGGTACAATGAGCAGTTCTTC. The encoded protein is CASGHGGTGYNEQFF. The rearrangement uses TRBV6-1 and TRBJ2-1; 9 bases are shared with TRBD1. This CDR3 comprises 15 residues. The V segment lost 8 bases and the J segment 4 bases; nucleotides outside the gene matches: 9. From germline, CDR1 is MNHNS and CDR2 SASEGT.

The rearrangement links TRBV5-6 to TRBJ2-7, with TRBD1 matching 7 bases. Germline lookup yields CDR1 SGHDT and CDR2 YYEEEE. The length of the CDR3 is 15 residues. The ends lost 4 bases at V and 4 bases at J; junction bases unmatched: 11. CDR3 protein: CASSTKTGRGYEQYF. The CDR3 region has the DNA TGTGCCAGCAGCACAAAGACAGGGAGAGGTTACGAGCAGTACTTC.

The gene calls are TRBV2 and TRBJ2-7; weak D call: TRBD2 (6 bases). Germline V CDR1 and CDR2: SNHLY, FYNNEI. V lost 6 bases, J lost 1 base, and 13 bases lay in between. The CDR3 extends over 14 amino acids. The DNA for the CDR3 is TGTGCCAGCAGGGAGGGCATAGGATCCTACGAGCAGTACTTC. Translation gives CASREGIGSYEQYF.

This chain connects TRBV2 to TRBJ2-2; TRBD2 matches 10 bases. Germline-derived CDR1 and CDR2 are SNHLY and FYNNEI. Trimming cost V 7 bases and J 7 bases; bases outside gene matches: 6. The CDR3 consists of 14 residues. In nucleotides, the CDR3 is TGTGCCAGCATCCTAGCGGGAGAAGGCGGGGAGCTGTTTTTT. Translated: CASILAGEGGELFF.

CDR3 coding DNA: TGTGCCAGCAAGGAGGGAGGGAACACCGGGGAGCTGTTTTTT. Protein sequence: CASKEGGNTGELFF. The chain has TRBV5-5 and TRBJ2-2; D possibly corresponds to TRBD2 (6 bases). V was shortened by 6 bases and J by 1 base, with 10 bases between the two germline ends. The CDR3 runs to 14 residues. From germline, CDR1 is SGHKS and CDR2 YYEKEE (reference sequence).

The CDR3, as DNA: TGTGCCAGCAGCTTAGTGGGACTAGCGGGGAGCACAGATACGCAGTATTTT. Protein product: CASSLVGLAGSTDTQYF. The chain uses TRBV7-9 and TRBJ2-3; TRBD2 aligns across 13 bases. This CDR3 spans 17 amino acids. Germline lookup yields CDR1 SEHNR and CDR2 FQNEAQ (reference sequence). V was pared by 1 base and J by 0 bases, with 1 base of the junction left unmatched.